The 29 T cell receptor beta chains below were found in one sample sequenced in a study of identical twins. TCRdb re-analysed the 5' RACE reads in MiXCR, keeping a single row per CDR3 protein. The sample lists 570,000 or so distinct CDR3 sequences, nearly 10% occurring once. The same sample was also studied in work on yellow fever vaccine responses in identical twins.

Sequencing was performed on PBMCs. These receptor sequences come from a young woman in good health.

This clonotype was detected only a few times. The V gene is TRBV21-1, the J gene TRBJ2-4. TRBV21-1 is given as a pseudogene. This CDR3 spans 17 amino acids. CDR3 in DNA: TGTGCCAGCAGCAAAGGAGGCCAGGAAGAGTCCAAAAACATTCAGTACTTC. This translates into CASSKGGQEESKNIQYF.

This clonotype was detected only a few times. The chain has TRBV5-1 and TRBJ2-1; either TRBD1 or TRBD2 may fit D (5 bases each). Trimming took 4 bases from V and 4 from J, leaving 12 bases between them. CDR1 SGHRS and CDR2 YFSETQ come from the germline V gene. This CDR3 contains 14 residues. The CDR3, as DNA: TGCGCCAGCAGCGTTGACGGGACGTACAATGAGCAGTTCTTC. It translates to CASSVDGTYNEQFF. The full variable domain, in which reference TRBV5-1 and TRBJ2-1 provide the parts outside the CDR3, is KAGVTQTPRYLIKTRGQQVTLSCSPISGHRSVSWYQQTPGQGLQFLFEYFSETQRNKGNFPGRFSGRQFSNSRSEMNVSTLELGDSALYLCASSVDGTYNEQFFGPGTRLTVL.

This clonotype was counted ten times or more. The V and J genes are TRBV24-1 and TRBJ2-3; 7 positions agree with TRBD1. The CDR3 length is 17 residues. Trimming took 4 bases from V and 4 from J; bases not matched to a gene: 13. CDR1 is KGHDR and CDR2 is SFDVKD in the germline V gene. As DNA, the CDR3 is TGTGCCACCAGTGAACGCCGACAGGGTGGTAGCGCAGATACGCAGTATTTT. The encoded protein is CATSERRQGGSADTQYF.

The chain carries TRBV12-3 or TRBV12-4 and TRBJ2-3; TRBD2 matches at 15 bases. Trimming at V came to 7 bases and at J to 5 bases, leaving 7 bases not matched to a gene. CDR3 length: 16 amino acids. The CDR3 here is CASNAPGLAGGDTQYF. As DNA, the CDR3 is TGTGCCAGCAACGCTCCGGGACTAGCGGGAGGAGATACGCAGTATTTT.

The table lists this clonotype with a few counts. The chain couples TRBV20-1 to TRBJ1-5, with D tentatively TRBD1 (6 bases). Germline V CDR1 and CDR2: DFQATT, SNEGSKA (reference sequence). CDR3 size: 16 residues. The germline V and J ends were trimmed by 3 bases and 1 base, with 16 bases remaining between them. The DNA of the CDR3 is TGCAGTGCTAGGGGTCAGGGGCGTATAAGCAATCAGCCCCAGCATTTT. This gives the protein CSARGQGRISNQPQHF.

This clonotype was observed once. The chain has TRBV11-2 and TRBJ2-7; D is unresolved. The CDR3 is 14 residues long. V was pared by 5 bases and J by 3 bases, with 14 bases between. Germline lookup yields CDR1 SGHAT and CDR2 FQNNGV. The CDR3 is CASSKQNLGYEQYF. DNA of the CDR3: TGTGCCAGCAGCAAACAGAATTTAGGCTACGAGCAGTACTTC.

This clonotype was counted only a few times. This rearrangement joins TRBV28 to TRBJ2-3; D gene unclear. This CDR3 has 18 residues. V lost 0 bases, J lost 0 bases, and 16 bases lay in between. The germline gives CDR1 MDHEN, CDR2 SYDVKM. This CDR3 reads CASSLWSGVGRSTDTQYF. Written as DNA, the CDR3 is TGTGCCAGCAGTTTATGGTCTGGGGTGGGCAGAAGCACAGATACGCAGTATTTT.

This clonotype has a handful of counts. The V and J genes are TRBV2 and TRBJ2-2, with D tentatively TRBD1 (5 bases). This CDR3 comprises 14 residues. Trimming removed 6 bases from V and 8 bases from J, with 16 bases in between. Per the germline V gene, CDR1 is SNHLY and CDR2 is FYNNEI. CDR3 in DNA: TGTGCCAGCAGACCGACAGCATCCTTAGGGGAGCTGTTTTTT. Translating gives CASRPTASLGELFF.

V gene TRBV4-3 combines with J gene TRBJ1-2; TRBD1 might be the D (5 bases). V gave up 6 bases and J gave up 3 bases, with 17 bases separating them. The CDR3 length is 15 residues. Germline V CDR1 and CDR2: LGHNA, YSLEER. The CDR3 spells CASSRGALNHYGYTF. In nucleotides, the CDR3 is TGCGCCAGCAGTCGCGGGGCCTTAAATCACTATGGCTACACCTTC.

The V gene is TRBV25-1, the J gene TRBJ2-7, with 7 bases lining up with TRBD2. The CDR3 spans 15 residues. V dropped 7 bases and J dropped 0; count of bases not matched to a gene: 9. CDR1 is MGHDK, CDR2 SYGVNS, per germline. The CDR3: CASNGMGTISYEQYF. The CDR3 bases are TGTGCCAGCAACGGCATGGGGACTATCTCCTACGAGCAGTACTTC.

The chain couples TRBV5-1 to TRBJ2-2; a possible D gene is TRBD2 (7 bases). The CDR3 totals 16 residues. Trimming removed 0 bases at V and 6 bases at J, with 15 bases between. Germline V CDR1 and CDR2: SGHRS, YFSETQ. CDR3 residues: CASSLESGGRSGELFF. CDR3 sequence (DNA): TGCGCCAGCAGCTTGGAATCGGGGGGCCGTTCCGGGGAGCTGTTTTTT.

The V and J genes are TRBV7-8 and TRBJ1-5; D gene unclear. Trimming removed 0 bases from V and 2 bases from J, with 14 bases in between. Germline V lookup: CDR1 SGHVS, CDR2 FQNEAQ. The CDR3 totals 17 residues. The CDR3 region has the DNA TGTGCCAGCAGCTTAGCTGGGCGGAATTGGGGCAATCAGCCCCAGCATTTT. It encodes CASSLAGRNWGNQPQHF.

This clonotype was picked up many times. This chain links TRBV7-2 with TRBJ2-3; D may be TRBD2 (6 bases). Germline assignment: CDR1 SGHTA and CDR2 FQGNSA. There are 18 residues in the CDR3. The V end was cut by 0 bases, the J end by 2 bases, with 18 bases between. The CDR3 sequence: CASSLAISGSATTDTQYF. CDR3 in DNA: TGTGCCAGCAGCTTAGCAATTTCCGGGAGCGCCACCACAGATACGCAGTATTTT.

The table lists this clonotype with many counts. This sequence joins TRBV29-1 and TRBJ2-1; 8 positions match TRBD1. The CDR3 contains 16 residues. The germline V gene encodes CDR1 SQVTM and CDR2 ANQGSEA. V shed 2 bases and J 9 bases; nucleotides not matched to a gene: 15. The CDR3 here is CSVEYSTGVIFGEQFF. For the CDR3, the DNA is TGCAGCGTTGAATACTCGACAGGGGTAATATTTGGTGAGCAGTTCTTC.

The table lists this clonotype with many counts. The chain combines TRBV6-2 or TRBV6-3 with TRBJ1-3; no reliable D call. The germline CDR1 and CDR2 sequences are MNHEY and SVGEGT. Between the trimmed V and J ends, which lost 6 bases and 0 bases, there was a span of 18 bases. CDR3 length: 17 amino acids. The CDR3 sequence: CASRPLGPPSSGNTIYF. CDR3 nucleotides: TGTGCCAGCAGACCCCTCGGTCCACCGAGCTCTGGAAACACCATATATTTT.

This clonotype was observed a handful of times. The genes are TRBV12-3 or TRBV12-4 and TRBJ2-7, with no clear D. Trimming left V 3 bases short and J 6 bases short, with 12 bases between. The CDR3 covers 13 residues. This CDR3 is CASSFSNPGEQYF. CDR3 in DNA: TGTGCCAGCAGTTTTAGCAACCCGGGCGAGCAGTACTTC.

This chain links TRBV7-9 with TRBJ2-1, with D possibly matching TRBD2 (7 bases). Germline assignment: CDR1 SEHNR and CDR2 FQNEAQ (reference sequence). With 4 bases removed from V and 6 bases from J, the gap between germline ends came to 22 bases. This CDR3 spans 17 amino acids. The CDR3 nucleotides are TGTGCCAGCAGCTCTGGGGTTCCGAGGGGGGGCGTCAATGAGCAGTTCTTC. This codes for CASSSGVPRGGVNEQFF.

This clonotype came up many times. The chain has TRBV5-1 and TRBJ2-1; D is undetermined. Germline-derived CDR1 and CDR2 are SGHRS and YFSETQ. The CDR3 has 15 amino acids. V gave up 3 bases and J gave up 2 bases, with 12 bases separating them. The CDR3 DNA sequence: TGCGCCAGCAGCTCCGAGCCCTATACCTACAATGAGCAGTTCTTC. This encodes CASSSEPYTYNEQFF.

CDR3: CASSLWGGNTDTQYF. The DNA for the CDR3 is TGTGCCAGCAGTTTGTGGGGGGGTAACACAGATACGCAGTATTTT. This chain uses TRBV12-3 or TRBV12-4 with TRBJ2-3, with 7 bases that match TRBD2. Trimming took 3 bases from V and 2 from J; bases not matched to a gene: 5. The CDR3 has 15 residues.

There are a few counts of this clonotype. V gene TRBV9 combines with J gene TRBJ2-1; 12 nucleotides agree with TRBD2. The CDR3 has 16 residues. The J segment lost 2 bases and the V segment lost 4 bases, leaving 4 bases of the junction unmatched. Germline assignment: CDR1 SGDLS and CDR2 YYNGEE. CDR3 sequence: CASSRLAGVPYNEQFF. The CDR3 DNA follows: TGTGCCAGCAGCAGACTAGCGGGAGTACCCTACAATGAGCAGTTCTTC.

The genes are TRBV28 and TRBJ2-5, with D perhaps matching TRBD1 (6 bases). This CDR3 has 14 amino acids. Germline V gene sequence: CDR1 MDHEN, CDR2 SYDVKM. V lost 6 bases to trimming and J lost 4 bases, with 15 bases between them. This CDR3 reads CASSSGAKGETQYF. In DNA, the CDR3 is TGTGCCAGCAGCTCAGGGGCCAAGGGAGAGACCCAGTACTTC. Together with reference TRBV28 and TRBJ2-5, the CDR3 gives the full variable domain: DVKVTQSSRYLVKRTGEKVFLECVQDMDHENMFWYRQDPGLGLRLIYFSYDVKMKEKGDIPEGYSVSREKKERFSLILESASTNQTSMYLCASSSGAKGETQYFGPGTRLLVL.

Many counts were recorded for this clonotype. The chain uses TRBV4-3 and TRBJ2-5; maybe TRBD2 (5 bases). This CDR3 region has 14 residues. V was clipped by 1 base and J by 5 bases, with 11 bases between them. From germline, CDR1 is LGHNA and CDR2 YSLEER. CDR3 protein: CASSQAGRGETQYF. The CDR3 nucleotides are TGCGCCAGCAGCCAAGCCGGCCGAGGGGAGACCCAGTACTTC.

The genes are TRBV5-6 and TRBJ1-4, with a possible D match to TRBD1 (6 bases). There are 15 residues in the CDR3. With 5 bases removed from V and 6 bases from J, the gap between germline ends came to 17 bases. Germline V gene lookup returns CDR1 SGHDT and CDR2 YYEEEE. This chain's CDR3 is CASSVGAAQDEKLFF. The CDR3 DNA follows: TGTGCCAGCAGTGTGGGGGCAGCCCAAGATGAAAAACTGTTTTTT.

The chain joins TRBV5-1 to TRBJ1-2; TRBD1 matches 9 bases. The CDR3 is 14 residues long. Looked up from germline, CDR1 is SGHRS and CDR2 is YFSETQ. V gave up 4 bases and J gave up 7 bases; unmatched junction bases: 8. Written as DNA, the CDR3 is TGCGCCAGCAGCGAACCGGGACAGGGCCCTGGCTACACCTTC. Translating it yields CASSEPGQGPGYTF.

The chain combines TRBV20-1 with TRBJ2-7; D might be TRBD2 (6 bases). The germline V and J ends were trimmed by 5 bases and 4 bases, with 18 bases remaining between them. The CDR3 spans 14 residues. Germline V gene sequence: CDR1 DFQATT, CDR2 SNEGSKA (reference sequence). The CDR3 reads CSALSRDSRYEQYF. The CDR3 region has the DNA TGCAGTGCTCTAAGCCGGGACTCTCGGTACGAGCAGTACTTC.

This sequence joins TRBV11-2 and TRBJ2-2, with D unresolved. Trimming cost V 1 base and J 1 base, with 7 bases left between them. Germline loops: CDR1 SGHAT, CDR2 FQNNGV. The CDR3 totals 15 residues. The CDR3 nucleotides are TGTGCCAGCAGCTTAGTCCACATGAACACCGGGGAGCTGTTTTTT. Encoded protein: CASSLVHMNTGELFF.

This clonotype was detected many times. The V call is TRBV3-1, the J call TRBJ1-1; D is unclear. This CDR3 is 11 amino acids long. Germline V gene data show CDR1 as LGHDT and CDR2 as YNNKEL (reference sequence). Trimming took off 0 bases at V and 9 bases at J, with 5 bases between the two ends. The CDR3 DNA is TGTGCCAGCAGCCAAGAAGGGAAAGCTTTCTTT. This gives the protein CASSQEGKAFF. The whole variable domain, remainder taken from reference TRBV3-1 and TRBJ1-1, is DTAVSQTPKYLVTQMGNDKSIKCEQNLGHDTMYWYKQDSKKFLKIMFSYNNKELIINETVPNRFSPKSPDKAHLNLHINSLELGDSAVYFCASSQEGKAFFGQGTRLTVV.

This clonotype was detected a few times. This sequence joins TRBV6-2 or TRBV6-3 and TRBJ1-5, with D perhaps matching TRBD1 (5 bases). CDR3 size: 16 residues. V lost 2 bases, J lost 4 bases, and 15 bases lay in between. Per the germline V gene, CDR1 is MNHEY and CDR2 is SVGEGT. The chain's CDR3 is CASSYAGDLPNQPQHF. The CDR3 DNA sequence: TGTGCCAGCAGTTACGCGGGGGATTTACCGAATCAGCCCCAGCATTTT.

CDR3 in amino acids: CASSSGQGSEQYF. CDR3 DNA sequence: TGTGCCAGTAGTTCGGGCCAAGGATCCGAGCAGTACTTC. The chain couples TRBV19 to TRBJ2-7; D ambiguous. Germline V gives CDR1 LNHDA, CDR2 SQIVND (reference sequence). The V gene lost 5 bases and the J gene lost 6 bases, with 14 bases spanning the gap. The CDR3 length is 13 residues.